This TCR beta chain was identified in a study of T cells in localized non-small cell lung cancer. Study-wide findings and caveats: Tumor showed lower T cell clonality than uninvolved adjacent lung, where it was highest. A median around 57 of the top 100 tumor clones appeared in adjacent lung.

This clone was observed once. As yet, its antigen is unknown. The V gene lost 4 bases and the J gene lost 3 bases, with 9 bases spanning the gap. The CDR3 contains 13 residues. Germline loops: CDR1 LNHDA, CDR2 SQIVND (reference sequence). Profiling relied on immunoSEQ multiplex PCR, and the TCRdb table lists in-frame clones only, not all of them. Seen here are fewer than 45,000 clones, approximately 90% observed once, and the top ten hold 7% to 9%. This TCR was sampled from a woman aged 18 to 55 with stage III lung adenocarcinoma. This sequence joins TRBV19 and TRBJ1-1, with D tentatively TRBD1 (5 bases). Sample: peripheral blood, taken before any cancer treatment. The CDR3 reads CASSTTGDTEAFF. CDR3 nucleotides: TGTGCCAGTAGTACGACGGGGGACACTGAAGCTTTCTTT.